These T cell receptor beta chains were read from a single sample in a study of blood T cell repertoires in COVID-19. Assay used: immunoSEQ multiplex PCR; TCRdb lists only in-frame clones, some missing. Counted here are 150,000 to 200,000 clones, around 75% occurring once; the ten biggest clones make up less than 7%. The sample comprised peripheral blood. These receptors were taken from a middle-aged woman with COVID-19, enrolled during active disease. Each CDR3 is given with its conserved first and last residue. Fields, in order: clone size, V gene, J gene, D gene, CDR3 protein, CDR3 DNA. D genes are given only for firm matches. Expanded clones get a size class; other rows say once, few or many, or leave the size out.

NA	TRBV5-4	TRBJ1-6	TRBD1	CASSLAGGGSYNSPLHF	TGTGCCAGCAGCTTGGCAGGGGGAGGCTCCTATAATTCACCCCTCCACTTT
NA	TRBV5-4	TRBJ2-3	TRBD2	CASSLERGEVNTQYF	TGTGCCAGCAGCTTGGAGCGGGGGGAAGTAAATACGCAGTATTTT
NA	TRBV6-6	TRBJ2-7	TRBD2	CASSYVGREYEQYF	TGTGCCAGCAGTTATGTAGGGCGGGAGTACGAGCAGTACTTC
NA	TRBV7-2	TRBJ2-5	NA	CASSLPGGKTQYF	TGTGCCAGCAGCTTACCCGGGGGTAAGACCCAGTACTTC
NA	TRBV25-1	TRBJ1-4	TRBD1	CASEDRGRFEKLFF	TGTGCCAGCGAGGACAGGGGGCGCTTTGAAAAACTGTTTTTT
NA	TRBV25-1	TRBJ1-3	NA	CASSERGNTIYF	TGTGCCAGCAGTGAGAGGGGAAACACCATATATTTT
NA	TRBV18	TRBJ1-4	NA	CASSLRTGQNEKLFF	TGTGCCAGCTCACTACGAACAGGACAGAATGAAAAACTGTTTTTT
once	TRBV3-1/TRBV3-2	TRBJ2-5	NA	CASSQNLGGQETQYF	TGTGCCAGCAGCCAAAATCTCGGGGGGCAGGAGACCCAGTACTTC
NA	TRBV4-1	TRBJ1-1	TRBD1	CASSQDGQGGTEAFF	TGCGCCAGCAGCCAAGACGGACAGGGGGGGACTGAAGCTTTCTTT
NA	TRBV9	TRBJ2-3	TRBD2	CASSVESSGRAYTQYF	TGTGCCAGCAGCGTAGAGAGTAGCGGGAGGGCGTATACGCAGTATTTT
many	TRBV30	TRBJ2-1	NA	CAWRGSWSYNEQFF	TGTGCCTGGAGAGGGAGTTGGTCCTACAATGAGCAGTTCTTC